A selection of T cell receptor beta chains follows, all from one sample in a study of CD8 T cells in ankylosing spondylitis. From the 5' RACE reads, TCRdb called clonotypes with MiXCR, one entry per CDR3 protein. This table has around 150,000 distinct CDR3 sequences, 5.5% to 7.5% appearing once. Sequencing was carried out using blood, either unsorted or a sorted T cell fraction (not recorded which). The receptors originated from a female donor with ankylosing spondylitis or in good health (not recorded which). Both conserved end residues are part of each CDR3. D genes are given only for firm matches. Only part of the rows carry a size: once, few, many, or a class if the clone is expanded.

NA	TRBV2	TRBJ2-3	TRBD2	CASRDGGAVDTQYF	TGTGCCAGCCGGGACGGGGGGGCCGTAGATACGCAGTATTTT
few	TRBV7-2	TRBJ2-7	TRBD1	CASSSGLDRAYEQYF	TGTGCCAGCAGCTCTGGCCTGGACAGGGCCTACGAGCAGTACTTC
many	TRBV20-1	TRBJ1-1	NA	CSANGGTEAFF	TGCAGTGCTAATGGGGGGACTGAAGCTTTCTTT
many	TRBV6-5	TRBJ2-3	TRBD1	CASSSGTGGVGVDTQYF	TGTGCCAGCAGTTCCGGGACAGGGGGAGTCGGGGTAGATACGCAGTATTTT
many	TRBV20-1	TRBJ1-6	NA	CSARDGGVRENSPLHF	TGCAGTGCTAGAGATGGAGGGGTCCGTGAAAATTCACCCCTCCACTTT
many	TRBV19	TRBJ2-1	TRBD1	CASSIAPLQGSSYNEQFF	TGTGCCAGTAGTATAGCCCCCCTACAGGGGTCCTCCTACAATGAGCAGTTCTTC
many	TRBV7-2	TRBJ1-5	TRBD1	CASSFDRGGNQPQHF	TGTGCCAGCAGCTTTGACAGGGGTGGCAATCAGCCCCAGCATTTT
NA	TRBV7-9	TRBJ2-3	TRBD2	CASSSSGGLADPPQYF	TGTGCCAGCAGCTCGAGCGGTGGACTAGCGGATCCTCCGCAGTATTTT
many	TRBV5-1	TRBJ1-1	NA	CASRPTAGLMNTEAFF	TGCGCCAGCAGACCCACGGCAGGCCTCATGAACACTGAAGCTTTCTTT
NA	TRBV29-1	TRBJ1-1	NA	CSVGAGDTEAFF	TGCAGCGTCGGGGCCGGGGACACTGAAGCTTTCTTT
many	TRBV7-2	TRBJ1-4	NA	CASSSGRGEKLFF	TGTGCCAGCAGCAGCGGCAGGGGTGAAAAACTGTTTTTT
many	TRBV3-1	TRBJ2-7	NA	CASSPGHMYEQYF	TGTGCCAGCAGCCCGGGACATATGTACGAGCAGTACTTC
many	TRBV6-2/TRBV6-3	TRBJ2-5	NA	CASSYTRGETQYF	TGTGCCAGCAGTTACACCAGGGGAGAGACCCAGTACTTC
many	TRBV20-1	TRBJ2-1	TRBD2	CSARAVASGNNEQFF	TGCAGTGCTAGAGCGGTGGCTAGCGGGAACAATGAGCAGTTCTTC
many	TRBV7-9	TRBJ1-5	NA	CASSPGFGNQPQHF	TGTGCCAGCAGCCCGGGTTTCGGCAATCAGCCCCAGCATTTT
many	TRBV9	TRBJ2-3	NA	CASSVGDTQYF	TGTGCCAGCAGCGTAGGTGATACGCAGTATTTT
many	TRBV7-2	TRBJ2-3	NA	CASSLGGANTQYF	TGTGCCAGCAGCTTAGGGGGGGCGAATACGCAGTATTTT
many	TRBV6-1	TRBJ1-3	NA	CASIGFSGNTIYF	TGTGCCAGCATTGGATTCTCTGGAAACACCATATATTTT
many	TRBV9	TRBJ2-3	NA	CASSTDGFTDTQYF	TGTGCCAGCAGCACGGACGGCTTCACAGATACGCAGTATTTT
many	TRBV25-1	TRBJ1-2	TRBD1	CASHTGGSGYTF	TGTGCCAGCCATACAGGGGGGTCTGGCTACACCTTC
many	TRBV19	TRBJ1-5	TRBD1	CASYDRVSNQPQHF	TGTGCCAGTTACGACAGGGTTAGCAATCAGCCCCAGCATTTT
many	TRBV4-3	TRBJ1-2	TRBD1	CASSQDGGQDYYGYTF	TGCGCCAGCAGCCAAGATGGGGGACAGGATTACTATGGCTACACCTTC
many	TRBV15	TRBJ2-3	NA	CATSRESGTVSTDTQYF	TGTGCCACCAGCAGAGAGTCCGGGACGGTCAGCACAGATACGCAGTATTTT